This passage covers 25 T cell receptor beta chains from one sample sequenced in a study of long-term antiretroviral therapy in people with HIV. It was version v3.0 of the immunoSEQ assay that was run at survey level. Clones were sequenced by immunoSEQ multiplex PCR, and TCRdb holds only the in-frame ones, with some missing. The sample yields around 8,800 clones, 60% to 80% seen once. The sample here was unsorted PBMCs, taken 0.4 years before starting antiretroviral therapy. These receptors originate from a young man with HIV.

This clone appeared a single time. The chain links TRBV30 to TRBJ1-5; D is unclear. Germline loops: CDR1 GTSNPN, CDR2 SVGIG (reference sequence). The CDR3 has 14 amino acids. Trimming stripped 0 bases from V and 1 base from J, with 7 bases between. CDR3 protein: CAWSVGQSNQPQHF. Written as DNA, the CDR3 is TGTGCCTGGAGTGTAGGCCAGAGCAATCAGCCCCAGCATTTT.

The chain combines TRBV18 with TRBJ2-5; D not certain. CDR3 length: 12 residues. CDR1 KGHSH and CDR2 LQKENI come from the germline V gene. Trimming shortened V by 3 bases and J by 4 bases, and 6 bases separated the two germline ends. CDR3 DNA sequence: TGTGCCAGCTCACCGAAGAGAGAGACCCAGTACTTC. Amino acid sequence: CASSPKRETQYF.

This clone was counted once. The V gene is TRBV10-3, the J gene TRBJ2-1; 7 positions match TRBD2. Germline lookup yields CDR1 ENHRY and CDR2 SYGVKD. This CDR3 is built from 14 residues. The ends lost 7 bases at V and 4 bases at J; junction bases unmatched: 7. This CDR3 reads CAINPGGIYNEQFF. The CDR3 nucleotides read TGTGCCATCAACCCGGGAGGAATTTACAATGAGCAGTTCTTC.

The rearrangement links TRBV16 to TRBJ2-1; D is unclear. The germline gives CDR1 KGHSY, CDR2 FQNENV. Trimming took off 0 bases at V and 5 bases at J, with 2 bases between the two ends. There are 12 residues in the CDR3. CDR3 residues: CASSQSDNEQFF. The CDR3, as DNA: TGTGCCAGCAGCCAATCCGACAATGAGCAGTTCTTC.

CDR3 bases: TGTGCCAGCAGTTTTACGGGAATTGGCTACACCTTC. This encodes CASSFTGIGYTF. The chain recombines TRBV28 with TRBJ1-2; no reliable D call. V lost 3 bases and J 7 bases, leaving 9 bases between the germline ends. Germline V gene lookup returns CDR1 MDHEN and CDR2 SYDVKM. This CDR3 region has 12 residues.

This clone was observed a handful of times. This chain links TRBV7-9 with TRBJ1-6; TRBD1 might be the D (5 bases). Looked up from germline, CDR1 is SEHNR and CDR2 is FQNEAQ (reference sequence). V lost 6 bases, J lost 7 bases, and 13 bases lay in between. The CDR3 length is 14 residues. CDR3 in DNA: TGTGCCAGCAGACCCCCGGGACGGAATTCACCCCTCCACTTT. Its protein product is CASRPPGRNSPLHF.

This clone was seen a single time. The rearrangement links TRBV6-5 to TRBJ1-1, with D perhaps matching TRBD1 (5 bases). Germline values: CDR1 MNHEY, CDR2 SVGAGI. The V and J ends lost 8 bases and 6 bases respectively, with 16 bases between them. This CDR3 contains 13 residues. DNA for the CDR3: TGTGCCAGCTCCGACAGACCAACGGCTGAAGCTTTCTTT. It encodes CASSDRPTAEAFF.

The V and J genes are TRBV6-6 and TRBJ2-2, with D perhaps assigned TRBD1 or TRBD2 (6 bases each). The V gene lost 8 bases and the J gene lost 3 bases, with 16 bases spanning the gap. In germline, CDR1 is MNHNY, CDR2 SVGAGI (reference sequence). The CDR3 has 15 amino acids. The CDR3: CASFSVGGYTGELFF. The CDR3 DNA sequence: TGTGCCAGCTTCAGTGTAGGGGGGTACACCGGGGAGCTGTTTTTT.

The rearrangement uses TRBV7-2 and TRBJ2-7; no clear D. Germline V lookup: CDR1 SGHTA, CDR2 FQGNSA. The CDR3 is 12 residues long. V lost 5 bases, J lost 3 bases, and 8 bases lay in between. The CDR3 nucleotides are TGTGCCAGCAGCGATGGTAACTACGAGCAGTACTTC. Encoded protein: CASSDGNYEQYF.

CDR3 nucleotides: TGTGCCACCAGCAGAGATGTCTCTGAAGCTTTCTTT. It yields the protein CATSRDVSEAFF. The chain links TRBV15 to TRBJ1-1; D gene ambiguous. Trimming pared 0 bases from V and 6 bases from J, leaving 5 bases between. CDR1 and CDR2 (germline): LNHNV, YYDKDF (reference sequence). This CDR3 spans 12 amino acids.

CDR3: CASTSRQGLSYEQYF. CDR3 DNA sequence: TGTGCCAGCACCTCAAGGCAGGGGTTATCCTACGAGCAGTACTTC. The V gene is TRBV6-5, the J gene TRBJ2-7; possibly TRBD1 for D (6 bases). Germline values: CDR1 MNHEY, CDR2 SVGAGI. V was clipped by 7 bases and J by 1 base, with 17 bases between them. The CDR3 consists of 15 residues.

This clone was picked up one time. The V and J genes are TRBV28 and TRBJ1-2; 7 nucleotides match TRBD1. The CDR3 is 16 amino acids. Germline CDR1 is MDHEN and CDR2 is SYDVKM. V gave up 2 bases and J gave up 4 bases; unmatched junction bases: 10. The CDR3 DNA sequence: TGTGCCAGCAGTTTAGGGCAGACAGGGTGGGTCTATGGCTACACCTTC. Translation: CASSLGQTGWVYGYTF.

The chain is built from TRBV9 and TRBJ2-7; the D gene is possibly TRBD1 (6 bases). This CDR3 has 14 residues. Germline CDR1 SGDLS, CDR2 YYNGEE. Trimming took 0 bases from V and 3 from J, leaving 10 bases between them. The CDR3 sequence: CASSVGDTLYEQYF. The DNA for the CDR3 is TGTGCCAGCAGCGTAGGGGACACCCTCTACGAGCAGTACTTC.

The chain has TRBV6-5 and TRBJ2-6, with D perhaps matching TRBD2 (5 bases). Between the trimmed V and J ends, which lost 5 bases and 3 bases, there was a span of 11 bases. Germline V gene sequence: CDR1 MNHEY, CDR2 SVGAGI. The CDR3 loop spans 15 amino acids. Written as DNA, the CDR3 is TGTGCCAGCAGTACCAACGGAGGTGGGGCCAACGTCCTGACTTTC. It encodes CASSTNGGGANVLTF.

The V call is TRBV15, the J call TRBJ1-6; the D is unclear. From germline, CDR1 is LNHNV and CDR2 YYDKDF (reference sequence). This CDR3 spans 14 amino acids. Trimming took 0 bases from V and 7 from J, leaving 7 bases between them. CDR3 coding DNA: TGTGCCACCAGCAGAGATACCGAAAATTCACCCCTCCACTTT. This gives the protein CATSRDTENSPLHF.

This chain links TRBV30 with TRBJ1-1; weak D call: TRBD1 (6 bases). V lost 2 bases, J lost 4 bases, and 11 bases lay in between. The CDR3 covers 13 residues. CDR1 and CDR2 from the germline V gene are GTSNPN and SVGIG (reference sequence). The CDR3 DNA reads as TGTGCCTGGAGTTGGGGGGGGCTCACTGAAGCTTTCTTT. It translates to CAWSWGGLTEAFF.

The V gene is TRBV6-1, the J gene TRBJ2-7, with D possibly being TRBD1 (6 bases). Trimming stripped 2 bases from V and 4 bases from J, with 15 bases between. The CDR3 consists of 15 residues. The germline V gene encodes CDR1 MNHNS and CDR2 SASEGT. The CDR3 nucleotides read TGTGCCAGCAGTGAATTAGGGCAGGGGAGTTACGAGCAGTACTTC. Protein: CASSELGQGSYEQYF.

This clone was picked up one time. The chain employs TRBV28 and TRBJ2-7, with 7 bases fitting TRBD1. Per germline, CDR1 MDHEN and CDR2 SYDVKM. The V segment lost 3 bases and the J segment 3 bases; nucleotides outside the gene matches: 5. This CDR3 is 14 amino acids long. The CDR3 region has the DNA TGTGCCAGCAGTTTTTTGACAGGGCTCTACGAGCAGTACTTC. It yields the protein CASSFLTGLYEQYF.

V and J are TRBV30 and TRBJ2-1; D not certain. This CDR3 has 15 amino acids. V lost 1 base and J 0 bases, leaving 10 bases between the germline ends. Looked up from germline, CDR1 is GTSNPN and CDR2 is SVGIG (reference sequence). The CDR3 reads CAWSGALSSYNEQFF. CDR3 bases: TGTGCCTGGAGTGGGGCGCTGAGCTCCTACAATGAGCAGTTCTTC.

The V gene is TRBV28, the J gene TRBJ2-1; D is possibly TRBD1 or TRBD2 (5 bases each). This CDR3 comprises 15 residues. Germline V gives CDR1 MDHEN, CDR2 SYDVKM. V shed 3 bases and J shed 9 bases, with 18 bases lying between them. CDR3 DNA sequence: TGTGCCAGCAGTTTCCAGGGAGTAGGGGCTCTTGAGCAGTTCTTC. This translates into CASSFQGVGALEQFF.

Judged by abundance, this clone is medium-sized (0.01 to 0.1%). J is TRBJ1-2 and V is TRBV6-1; 10 bases map to TRBD1. The CDR3 contains 13 residues. Germline CDR1 reads MNHNS; CDR2 reads SASEGT. V shed 8 bases and J 5 bases; nucleotides not matched to a gene: 5. This CDR3 is CASPGTGVYGYTF. The CDR3 bases are TGTGCCAGCCCCGGGACAGGGGTTTATGGCTACACCTTC.

The chain uses TRBV10-3 and TRBJ2-3; D may be TRBD2 (5 bases). The CDR3 runs to 16 residues. V was pared by 8 bases and J by 0 bases, with 18 bases between. Germline CDR1 ENHRY, CDR2 SYGVKD. CDR3 protein: CAIARGAASSTDTQYF. In nucleotides, the CDR3 is TGTGCCATCGCCCGGGGAGCGGCCTCTAGCACAGATACGCAGTATTTT.

The chain links TRBV28 to TRBJ1-5; D gene uncertain. With 3 bases removed from V and 6 bases from J, the gap between germline ends came to 9 bases. This CDR3 has 13 residues. From germline, CDR1 is MDHEN and CDR2 SYDVKM. The CDR3 spells CASSFRTGQPQHF. The CDR3 nucleotides are TGTGCCAGCAGTTTCAGGACTGGTCAGCCCCAGCATTTT.

Only a few counts were recorded for this clone. This rearrangement joins TRBV28 to TRBJ2-7; D not certain. The CDR3 contains 12 residues. V dropped 2 bases and J dropped 1 base, with 3 bases sitting between them. Germline CDR1 MDHEN, CDR2 SYDVKM. The CDR3 DNA follows: TGTGCCAGCAGTTTAGTTTCCTACGAGCAGTACTTC. It specifies CASSLVSYEQYF.

There are a few counts of this clone. The rearrangement links TRBV29-1 to TRBJ2-7, with no clear D. This CDR3 comprises 10 residues. V lost 4 bases to trimming and J lost 3 bases, with 4 bases between them. Germline V gene data show CDR1 as SQVTM and CDR2 as ANQGSEA. CDR3 residues: CSVGDYEQYF. DNA for the CDR3: TGCAGCGTTGGCGACTACGAGCAGTACTTC.